This record covers a single T cell receptor beta chain. This clone's antigen is unknown. Within one base of it there is no much larger clone, and no base qualities were kept. The data were obtained in a study of OX40 agonist ivuxolimab in advanced cancers. Regarding the complete study: Ivuxolimab, which targeted the costimulatory receptor OX40 (CD134), was an agonistic, fully human IgG2 monoclonal antibody. Intravenous ivuxolimab was administered to patients every 2 weeks at six dose levels: 0.01, 0.1, 0.3, 1.5, 3 and 10 mg/kg. The paper reports the monotherapy dose-escalation portion (N ≈ 50 patients) of the phase I ivuxolimab trial. The purpose of peripheral TCRbeta sequencing was to test whether ivuxolimab changed TCR sequence diversity and led to clonal T-cell expansion. In the dose-escalation cohort, approximately 82% of patients were male, and the mean age was 60 years with a range of roughly 20 to 85. Partial responses were achieved by three dose-escalation patients, of whom one had hepatocellular carcinoma and two had cutaneous melanoma. Patients were allowed to have had prior anti-PD-1, anti-PD-L1 or anti-CTLA-4 therapy, and roughly 40% of the dose-escalation patients had been treated with checkpoint inhibitors. Of the 50 to 55 patients in dose escalation, about 20 had hepatocellular carcinoma, some 15 had melanoma, 9 had renal cell carcinoma and 9 had head and neck cancer. Summary of the overall study and its limitations: Low levels of normalized T-cell clonal expansion were also seen in some nonresponding patients. Which antigens the clonally expanded peripheral T cells were specific for was not determined. At doses of 0.1 to 3.0 mg/kg, clonal expansion of both CD4+ and CD8+ T cells in blood was seen between baseline and week 6. In the 0.1-3.0 mg/kg groups, partial responders were among the patients with the lowest normalized peripheral clonal expansion, particularly in CD8+ T cells. On average, CD8+ T cells showed more expanded clones than CD4+ T cells after ivuxolimab.

The CDR3 spans 15 residues, from the cysteine through the phenylalanine. The read is trimmed to its CDR3 DNA, 45 bases read in frame from base 1. The germline V gene provides CDR1 MGHRA and CDR2 YSYEKL. Trimming at the junction amounts to 3 bases on V and 4 bases on J, and the germline ends lie 15 bases apart. Patients with a history of autoimmune disease or receiving systemic immunosuppression were excluded from the trial. Peripheral blood for TCR sequencing was collected from all dose cohorts at baseline, on cycle 4 day 1, and on cycle 7 day 1. The samples were taken from a phase I, first-in-human, multicenter, open-label dose-escalation trial of ivuxolimab. Adults with locally advanced or metastatic melanoma, renal cell carcinoma, hepatocellular carcinoma or head and neck squamous cell carcinoma were enrolled in the trial. Before TCR sequencing, CD4+ T cells and CD8+ T cells from peripheral blood were sorted into separate populations.

Genomic DNA was isolated from the sorted cells so that the TCRbeta CDR3 region could be sequenced. The immunoSEQ Assay was used for sequencing of TCRbeta CDR3 regions. In its TCRdb copy, this immuneACCESS table keeps in-frame sequences only and misses some clones. Where compared with another copy, unresolved V genes explain less than half of these, and the others have no known cause. The sample contains fewer than 85,000 clones, 80% to 95% of them found a single time. The ten largest clones add up to under 10% of the sample. The rearrangement joined TRBV4-1 to TRBJ1-2, and possibly TRBD1, on 6 matching bases. Specimen: CD4+ or CD8+ T cells sorted from blood, collected in a trial of the OX40 agonist ivuxolimab. This clonotype originated in an adult with an advanced solid tumor such as melanoma, head and neck, liver or kidney cancer. The CDR3 in this case is CASSQETGPSYGYTF. In nucleotides, the sequence is TGCGCCAGCAGCCAGGAAACAGGGCCATCCTATGGCTACACCTTC.